One and the same sample provided the 26 T cell receptor beta chains below, sequenced in a study of blood T cell repertoires in COVID-19. Repertoires were generated with immunoSEQ multiplex PCR, while TCRdb's copy carries only in-frame clones and drops some. The sample includes about 140,000 clones, around 82% seen only once; the top ten take 3% to 5%. Material: peripheral blood. Every receptor here comes from a woman aged 55-70 years with acute or convalescent COVID-19.

The CDR3, as DNA: TGTGCCAGCAGCTTGAGAGGTGGAGACACTGAAGCTTTCTTT. This codes for CASSLRGGDTEAFF. The rearrangement joins TRBV5-5 to TRBJ1-1; the D is unclear. Germline-derived CDR1 and CDR2 are SGHKS and YYEKEE (reference sequence). The CDR3 totals 14 residues. Deletions cut 1 base from V and 3 bases from J, with 10 bases between.

The genes are TRBV6-2 or TRBV6-3 and TRBJ2-3; 16 nucleotides match TRBD2. V dropped 6 bases and J dropped 8; count of bases not matched to a gene: 11. This CDR3 spans 17 amino acids. Looked up from germline, CDR1 is MNHEY and CDR2 is SVGEGT. CDR3 nucleotides: TGTGCCAGCAGCAACCCGGGACTAGCGGGAGGGGGTAGTACGCAGTATTTT. This translates into CASSNPGLAGGGSTQYF.

This clone has a single count. The rearrangement uses TRBV6-5 and TRBJ2-1; D possibly corresponds to TRBD2 (6 bases). The CDR3 is 15 amino acids. V lost 3 bases, J lost 0 bases, and 9 bases lay in between. Germline values: CDR1 MNHEY, CDR2 SVGAGI. CDR3 sequence: CASSYRLGSYNEQFF. Here the CDR3 DNA reads TGTGCCAGCAGTTATCGACTAGGCTCCTACAATGAGCAGTTCTTC.

The gene calls are TRBV28 and TRBJ2-1; D is possibly TRBD2 (5 bases). The CDR3 consists of 15 residues. The V gene lost 7 bases and the J gene lost 2 bases, with 15 bases spanning the gap. CDR1 MDHEN and CDR2 SYDVKM come from the germline V gene. CDR3: CASNPLRETYNEQFF. Written as DNA, the CDR3 is TGTGCCAGCAACCCCTTGAGGGAGACCTACAATGAGCAGTTCTTC. The entire variable domain, with the rest obtained from reference TRBV28 and TRBJ2-1, is as follows: DVKVTQSSRYLVKRTGEKVFLECVQDMDHENMFWYRQDPGLGLRLIYFSYDVKMKEKGDIPEGYSVSREKKERFSLILESASTNQTSMYLCASNPLRETYNEQFFGPGTRLTVL.

The chain links TRBV9 to TRBJ2-7; a weak D match, TRBD2 (6 bases). This CDR3 has 15 residues. Germline V gene lookup returns CDR1 SGDLS and CDR2 YYNGEE. Trimming took off 0 bases at V and 5 bases at J, with 15 bases between the two ends. This CDR3 reads CASSVGVTAGNEQYF. In nucleotides, the CDR3 is TGTGCCAGCAGCGTAGGAGTCACCGCGGGAAACGAGCAGTACTTC.

This clone showed up just once. This rearrangement joins TRBV2 to TRBJ2-1; D might be TRBD1 (5 bases). V was trimmed by 5 bases and J by 3 bases, leaving 8 bases between them. CDR1 SNHLY and CDR2 FYNNEI come from the germline V gene. The CDR3 has 13 amino acids. CDR3 DNA: TGTGCCAGCAGTATTACAGGCTACAATGAGCAGTTCTTC. It specifies CASSITGYNEQFF.

The gene calls are TRBV5-4 and TRBJ2-1; TRBD2 matches 9 bases. Looked up from germline, CDR1 is SGHNT and CDR2 is YYREEE (reference sequence). This CDR3 is 15 amino acids long. Losses at the gene ends were 3 bases for V and 4 bases for J; bases not matched to a gene: 5. In DNA form, the CDR3 reads TGTGCCAGCAGCTCCAGCGGGAGGACTTACAATGAGCAGTTCTTC. This translates into CASSSSGRTYNEQFF.

The gene calls are TRBV11-3 and TRBJ2-7, with 7 bases matching TRBD2. This CDR3 has 14 amino acids. V was clipped by 4 bases and J by 6 bases; unmatched bases: 9. The germline V gene encodes CDR1 SGHNT and CDR2 YENEEA. CDR3 region: CASSSGTTHAEQYF. CDR3 sequence (DNA): TGTGCCAGCAGCTCTGGGACTACCCACGCCGAGCAGTACTTC.

The V gene is TRBV7-9, the J gene TRBJ2-1; TRBD2 matches at 8 bases. With 5 bases clipped from V and 0 bases from J, the junction kept 3 bases outside the gene matches. Per germline, CDR1 SEHNR and CDR2 FQNEAQ (reference sequence). The CDR3 totals 15 residues. As DNA, the CDR3 is TGTGCCAGCAGCACGACTAGCGTCTCCTACAATGAGCAGTTCTTC. As protein: CASSTTSVSYNEQFF.

This clone was detected once. This sequence joins TRBV18 and TRBJ2-7; a weak D match, TRBD2 (6 bases). This CDR3 spans 14 amino acids. Between the trimmed V and J ends, which lost 3 bases and 7 bases, there was a span of 16 bases. Germline lookup yields CDR1 KGHSH and CDR2 LQKENI. The CDR3 spells CASSPGPGGVEQYF. The CDR3 DNA is TGTGCCAGCTCACCCGGACCAGGCGGGGTGGAGCAGTACTTC.

V is TRBV6-2 or TRBV6-3 and J is TRBJ1-1, with 7 positions matching TRBD1. Germline lookup yields CDR1 MNHEY and CDR2 SVGEGT. The J segment lost 4 bases and the V segment lost 0 bases, leaving 2 bases of the junction unmatched. The CDR3 loop spans 14 amino acids. The DNA for the CDR3 is TGTGCCAGCAGTTACTCGGGACAGATCACTGAAGCTTTCTTT. Protein sequence: CASSYSGQITEAFF.

The chain recombines TRBV7-2 with TRBJ1-2; TRBD1 matches at 8 bases. With V trimmed by 4 bases and J by 4 bases, 5 bases remained unmatched. CDR3 length: 14 amino acids. Germline V gene lookup returns CDR1 SGHTA and CDR2 FQGNSA. CDR3 in amino acids: CASSSGQGPYGYTF. In DNA form, the CDR3 reads TGTGCCAGCAGCTCCGGACAGGGCCCCTATGGCTACACCTTC.

This clone was detected only once. In the same sample, other DNA sequences code for this CDR3. V gene TRBV15 combines with J gene TRBJ2-7; weak D call: TRBD2 (5 bases). Germline V CDR1 and CDR2: LNHNV, YYDKDF (reference sequence). This CDR3 region has 15 residues. Trimming cost V 0 bases and J 1 base, with 10 bases left between them. The CDR3 bases are TGTGCCACCAGCAGAGAAGAGGGTTGGTCCTACGAGCAGTACTTC. This encodes CATSREEGWSYEQYF.

The chain uses TRBV7-6 and TRBJ1-4; 12 bases are a match to TRBD1. After removal of 5 bases from V and 10 bases from J, the junction contained 11 bases not matched to a gene. Germline CDR1 reads SGHVS; CDR2 reads FNYEAQ. The CDR3 extends over 16 amino acids. The CDR3 loop reads CASSHGTGGKGGKLFF. The CDR3 nucleotides read TGTGCCAGCAGCCACGGGACAGGGGGCAAGGGAGGAAAACTGTTTTTT.

This clone was observed a single time. The chain joins TRBV29-1 to TRBJ1-5; D ambiguous. CDR1 and CDR2 (germline): SQVTM, ANQGSEA. V lost 1 base and J 3 bases, leaving 7 bases between the germline ends. This CDR3 is 13 amino acids long. CDR3 protein: CSVEGGVNQPQHF. CDR3 bases: TGCAGCGTTGAAGGCGGGGTCAATCAGCCCCAGCATTTT.

The chain carries TRBV5-4 and TRBJ2-3, with 10 nucleotides matching TRBD1. The junction had 7 bases not matched to a gene; V was cut back by 4 bases and J by 2 bases. This CDR3 contains 16 residues. Germline CDR1 is SGHNT and CDR2 is YYREEE (reference sequence). The CDR3 region has the DNA TGTGCCAGCAGCCTAGGACAGGGGGTCTTCACAGATACGCAGTATTTT. Its protein is CASSLGQGVFTDTQYF.

The CDR3 DNA follows: TGTGCCAGCAGTGAAGGATTAGGGCGGGACCTCTACGAGCAGTACTTC. It translates to CASSEGLGRDLYEQYF. This chain uses TRBV2 with TRBJ2-7; D is perhaps TRBD2 (6 bases). The CDR3 runs to 16 residues. CDR1 and CDR2 from the germline V gene are SNHLY and FYNNEI. Deletions cut 1 base from V and 3 bases from J, with 16 bases between.

This clone came up once. The chain joins TRBV12-3 or TRBV12-4 to TRBJ2-7, with 7 positions matching TRBD2. The CDR3 covers 12 residues. The V and J ends lost 9 bases and 3 bases, in that order; junction bases with no gene match: 5. The DNA for the CDR3 is TGTGCCAGTGCGCGGGGGAGCTACGAGCAGTACTTC. It yields the protein CASARGSYEQYF.

The chain carries TRBV11-3 and TRBJ2-7; 8 bases map to TRBD1. CDR1 is SGHNT, CDR2 YENEEA, per germline. Unmatched junction bases numbered 9, after V lost 5 bases and J lost 6 bases. The CDR3 spans 14 residues. The CDR3 here is CASSLGQASAEQYF. The CDR3 DNA sequence: TGTGCCAGCAGCCTGGGACAGGCTAGTGCCGAGCAGTACTTC.

The V call is TRBV5-1, the J call TRBJ2-7, with a tentative D call TRBD2 (5 bases). Germline V lookup: CDR1 SGHRS, CDR2 YFSETQ. The CDR3 contains 15 residues. The V end was cut by 1 base, the J end by 2 bases, with 13 bases between. CDR3 coding DNA: TGCGCCAGCAGCTTGATGGCGGGTGGGACCTACGAGCAGTACTTC. It translates to CASSLMAGGTYEQYF.

The chain recombines TRBV27 with TRBJ1-2, with TRBD1 matching 7 bases. Unmatched junction bases numbered 5, after V lost 2 bases and J lost 8 bases. From germline, CDR1 is MNHEY and CDR2 SMNVEV (reference sequence). This CDR3 has 13 amino acids. The CDR3 DNA reads TGTGCCAGCAGTTTAAGTCCGGGACAGGGCTACACCTTC. Translation gives CASSLSPGQGYTF.

In this sample, this clone turned up once. The chain joins TRBV28 to TRBJ2-1; weak D call: TRBD2 (5 bases). CDR1 is MDHEN and CDR2 is SYDVKM in the germline V gene. CDR3 length: 15 amino acids. The V end lost 3 bases, the J end lost 1 base, and 10 bases lay between the germline ends. The CDR3 DNA is TGTGCCAGCAGTTTTCCAGGAGGTTCCTACAATGAGCAGTTCTTC. This encodes CASSFPGGSYNEQFF. Together with reference TRBV28 and TRBJ2-1, the CDR3 gives the full variable domain: DVKVTQSSRYLVKRTGEKVFLECVQDMDHENMFWYRQDPGLGLRLIYFSYDVKMKEKGDIPEGYSVSREKKERFSLILESASTNQTSMYLCASSFPGGSYNEQFFGPGTRLTVL.

The J gene is TRBJ2-6, the V gene TRBV14; TRBD1 matches 9 bases. CDR1 and CDR2 (germline): SGHDN, FVKESK. This CDR3 region has 18 residues. After removal of 1 base from V and 4 bases from J, the junction contained 8 bases not matched to a gene. CDR3 coding DNA: TGTGCCAGCAGCCAAGGGGGGACAGGGCTGTCGGGGGCCAACGTCCTGACTTTC. It translates to CASSQGGTGLSGANVLTF.

Here the CDR3 reads CASSRTGQETQYF. Written as DNA, the CDR3 is TGTGCCAGCAGTCGGACAGGTCAAGAGACCCAGTACTTC. The chain employs TRBV5-8 and TRBJ2-5; 7 bases fit TRBD1. This CDR3 region has 13 residues. V shed 5 bases, J shed 2 bases, and the junction held 3 bases outside the gene matches. CDR1 and CDR2 (germline): SGHTS, YDEGEE.

The chain uses TRBV20-1 and TRBJ2-7; no clear D gene. Looked up from germline, CDR1 is DFQATT and CDR2 is SNEGSKA (reference sequence). V shed 4 bases and J shed 4 bases, with 8 bases lying between them. This CDR3 has 11 residues. In nucleotides, the CDR3 is TGCAGTGCTAACGGTCCGTACGAGCAGTACTTC. It codes for CSANGPYEQYF.

This rearrangement joins TRBV5-1 to TRBJ2-7, with D possibly TRBD2 on 6 matching bases. CDR3 length: 16 residues. V lost 0 bases and J 6 bases, leaving 19 bases between the germline ends. CDR1 SGHRS and CDR2 YFSETQ come from the germline V gene. DNA for the CDR3: TGCGCCAGCAGCTTGGCAATCGGGGGAGTGGTTCTCGAGCAGTACTTC. Translated: CASSLAIGGVVLEQYF.